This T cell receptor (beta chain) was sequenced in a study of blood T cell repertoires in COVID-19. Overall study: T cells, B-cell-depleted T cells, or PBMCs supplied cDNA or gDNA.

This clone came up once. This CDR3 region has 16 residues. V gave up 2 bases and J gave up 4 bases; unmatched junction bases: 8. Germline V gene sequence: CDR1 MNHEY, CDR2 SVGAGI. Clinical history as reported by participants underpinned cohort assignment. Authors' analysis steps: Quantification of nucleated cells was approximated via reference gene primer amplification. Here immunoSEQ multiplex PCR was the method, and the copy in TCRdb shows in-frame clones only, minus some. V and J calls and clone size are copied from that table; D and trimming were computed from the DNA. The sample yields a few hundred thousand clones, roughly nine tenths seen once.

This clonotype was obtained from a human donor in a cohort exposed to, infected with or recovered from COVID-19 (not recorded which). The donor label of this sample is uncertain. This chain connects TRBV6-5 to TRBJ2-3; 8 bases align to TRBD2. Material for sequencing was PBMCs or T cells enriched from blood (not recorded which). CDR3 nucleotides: TGTGCCAGCAGTTACCGCGGGGGGCCGGTCCCAGATACGCAGTATTTT. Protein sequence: CASSYRGGPVPDTQYF.